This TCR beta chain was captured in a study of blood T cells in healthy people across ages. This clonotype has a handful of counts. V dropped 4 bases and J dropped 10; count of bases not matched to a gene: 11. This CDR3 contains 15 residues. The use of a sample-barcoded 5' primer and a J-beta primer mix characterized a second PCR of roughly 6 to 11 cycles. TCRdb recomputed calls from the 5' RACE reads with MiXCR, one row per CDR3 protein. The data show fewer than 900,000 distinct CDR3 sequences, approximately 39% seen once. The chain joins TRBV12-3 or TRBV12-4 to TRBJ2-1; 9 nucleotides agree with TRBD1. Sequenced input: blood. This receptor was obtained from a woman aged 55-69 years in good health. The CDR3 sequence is CASSSRQGGVGEQFF. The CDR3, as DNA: TGTGCCAGCAGTTCGCGACAGGGGGGTGTAGGAGAGCAGTTCTTC.